This TCR beta chain was sequenced for a study of cytomegalovirus exposure and HLA in healthy donors. Study at large: Genotyping of some 400 donors showed that around 81% belonged to the Caucasian-associated ancestry cluster. Overall study results and limits: The authors later linked a missense DCLRE1C variant to TCR beta V- and J-gene trimming.

The CDR3 totals 12 residues. V lost 5 bases to trimming and J lost 3 bases, with 5 bases between them. The V gene's germline CDR1 is LNHDA and CDR2 SQIVND (reference sequence). PCR involved 60 Vbeta and 13 Jbeta primers. Authors' data handling: Unique TCR beta chains numbered approximately 80 million in a later analysis, with around 12 million shared. Assay used: immunoSEQ multiplex PCR; TCRdb lists only in-frame clones, some missing. V and J calls and clone size are as listed in that table; D and trimming were resolved from the DNA. The sample holds roughly 250,000 clones, 75% to 90% seen once. On this clone itself: What it binds is not known.

Donors were ostensibly healthy at sampling, although undocumented immune exposures were probable. The sequence came from a girl aged 2-15 years in good health and CMV-seronegative. Source material: PBMCs. This chain links TRBV19 with TRBJ2-1; D is unclear. The CDR3 here is CASSFYYNEQFF. CDR3 DNA sequence: TGTGCCAGTAGTTTCTACTACAATGAGCAGTTCTTC. The full variable domain, with the rest looked up from reference TRBV19 and TRBJ2-1, is DGGITQSPKYLFRKEGQNVTLSCEQNLNHDAMYWYRQDPGQGLRLIYYSQIVNDFQKGDIAEGYSVSREKKESFPLTVTSAQKNPTAFYLCASSFYYNEQFFGPGTRLTVL.